The source of this T cell receptor beta chain is a study of T-cell reconstitution after alpha-beta-depleted transplantation in children. TCRbeta library construction was performed incorporating unique molecular identifiers. TCRdb re-called the PCR reads through MiXCR, storing one row per CDR3 protein. Here the sample spans fewer than 550,000 distinct CDR3 sequences, about a tenth being singletons. The V segment lost 5 bases and the J segment 4 bases; nucleotides outside the gene matches: 17. CDR3 length: 18 amino acids. This chain uses TRBV12-3 or TRBV12-4 with TRBJ2-3; 8 bases map to TRBD2. The TCR originated in a human donor who donated a stem cell graft to a child with acute myeloid leukemia. The starting material was PBMCs from the stem cell graft donor, obtained from the stem cell graft. The CDR3 sequence: CASSLTSGLADRPDTQYF. The CDR3 DNA reads TGTGCCAGCAGTCTGACCTCAGGACTAGCAGATAGACCAGATACGCAGTATTTT.